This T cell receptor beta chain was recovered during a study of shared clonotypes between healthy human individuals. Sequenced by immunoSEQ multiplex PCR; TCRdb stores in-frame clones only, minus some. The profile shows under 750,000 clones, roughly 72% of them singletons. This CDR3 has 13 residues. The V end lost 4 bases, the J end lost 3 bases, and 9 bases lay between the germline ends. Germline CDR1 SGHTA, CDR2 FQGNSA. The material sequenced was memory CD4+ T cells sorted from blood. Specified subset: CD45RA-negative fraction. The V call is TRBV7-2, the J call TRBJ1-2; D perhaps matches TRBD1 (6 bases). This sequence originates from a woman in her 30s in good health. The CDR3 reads CASSSRQDYGYTF. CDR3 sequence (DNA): TGTGCCAGCAGCTCGCGACAGGACTATGGCTACACCTTC.